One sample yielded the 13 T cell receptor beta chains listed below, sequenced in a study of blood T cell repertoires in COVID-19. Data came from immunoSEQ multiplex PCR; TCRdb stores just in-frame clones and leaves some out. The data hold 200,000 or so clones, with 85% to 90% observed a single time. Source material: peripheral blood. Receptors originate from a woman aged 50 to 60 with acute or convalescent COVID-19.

The CDR3: CASSIQGSNTGELFF. The CDR3 DNA reads TGTGCCAGCAGCATTCAGGGGAGCAACACCGGGGAGCTGTTTTTT. The chain carries TRBV6-2 or TRBV6-3 and TRBJ2-2, with D possibly being TRBD1 (6 bases). Germline-derived CDR1 and CDR2 are MNHEY and SVGEGT. The CDR3 is 15 amino acids. Trimming shortened V by 6 bases and J by 2 bases, and 13 bases separated the two germline ends.

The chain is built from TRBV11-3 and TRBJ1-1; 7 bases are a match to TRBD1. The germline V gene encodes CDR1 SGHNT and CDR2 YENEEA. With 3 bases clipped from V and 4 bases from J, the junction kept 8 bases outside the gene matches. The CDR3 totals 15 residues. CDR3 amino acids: CASSFRGLGGTEAFF. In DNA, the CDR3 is TGTGCCAGCAGCTTTAGGGGGCTCGGAGGCACTGAAGCTTTCTTT. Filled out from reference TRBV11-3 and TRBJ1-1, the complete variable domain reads EAGVVQSPRYKIIEKKQPVAFWCNPISGHNTLYWYLQNLGQGPELLIRYENEEAVDDSQLPKDRFSAERLKGVDSTLKIQPAELGDSAVYLCASSFRGLGGTEAFFGQGTRLTVV.

CDR3 DNA sequence: TGTGCCAGCAGTTACTCGTCAGTTTCCTATGGCTACACCTTC. Translating gives CASSYSSVSYGYTF. The V and J genes are TRBV6-2 or TRBV6-3 and TRBJ1-2; D ambiguous. This CDR3 has 14 residues. Germline V gives CDR1 MNHEY, CDR2 SVGEGT. V lost 0 bases and J 4 bases, leaving 9 bases between the germline ends.

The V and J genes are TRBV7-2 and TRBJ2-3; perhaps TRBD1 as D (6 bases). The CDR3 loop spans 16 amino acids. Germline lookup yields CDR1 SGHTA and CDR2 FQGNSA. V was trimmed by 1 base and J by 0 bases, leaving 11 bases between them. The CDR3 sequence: CASSLDRVRSTDTQYF. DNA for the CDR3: TGTGCCAGCAGCTTAGACAGGGTGAGGAGCACAGATACGCAGTATTTT.

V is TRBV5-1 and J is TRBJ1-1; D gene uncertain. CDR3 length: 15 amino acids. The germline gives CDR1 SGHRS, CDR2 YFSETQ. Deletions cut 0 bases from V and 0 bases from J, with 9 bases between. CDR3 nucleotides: TGCGCCAGCAGCTTGGAGGCAGGCCTGAACACTGAAGCTTTCTTT. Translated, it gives CASSLEAGLNTEAFF.

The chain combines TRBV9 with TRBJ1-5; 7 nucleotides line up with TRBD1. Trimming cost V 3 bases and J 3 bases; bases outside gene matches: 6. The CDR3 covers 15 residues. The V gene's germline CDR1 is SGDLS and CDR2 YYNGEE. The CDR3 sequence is CASSATGSLNQPQHF. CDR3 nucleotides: TGTGCCAGCAGCGCGACAGGGAGTCTCAATCAGCCCCAGCATTTT.

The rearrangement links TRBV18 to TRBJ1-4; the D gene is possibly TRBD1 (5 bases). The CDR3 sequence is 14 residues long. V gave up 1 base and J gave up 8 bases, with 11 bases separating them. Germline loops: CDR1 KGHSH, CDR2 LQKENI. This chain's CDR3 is CASSPQGKGEKLFF. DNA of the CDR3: TGTGCCAGCTCACCACAGGGGAAGGGCGAAAAACTGTTTTTT. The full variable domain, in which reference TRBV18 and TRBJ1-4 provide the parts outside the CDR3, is NAGVMQNPRHLVRRRGQEARLRCSPMKGHSHVYWYRQLPEEGLKFMVYLQKENIIDESGMPKERFSAEFPKEGPSILRIQQVVRGDSAAYFCASSPQGKGEKLFFGSGTQLSVL.

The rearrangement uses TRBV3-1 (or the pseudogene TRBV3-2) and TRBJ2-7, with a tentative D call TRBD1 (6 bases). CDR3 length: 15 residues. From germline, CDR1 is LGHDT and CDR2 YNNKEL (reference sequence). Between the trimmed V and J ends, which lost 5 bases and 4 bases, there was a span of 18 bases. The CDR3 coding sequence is TGTGCCAGCAGCTACTCTTCCCAGGGGCCGTACGAGCAGTACTTC. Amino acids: CASSYSSQGPYEQYF.

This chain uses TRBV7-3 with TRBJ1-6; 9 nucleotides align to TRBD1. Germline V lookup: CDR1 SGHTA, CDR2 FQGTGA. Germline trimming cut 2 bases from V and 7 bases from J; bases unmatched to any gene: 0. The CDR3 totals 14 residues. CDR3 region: CASSLGTGNSPLHF. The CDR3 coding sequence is TGTGCCAGCAGCTTAGGGACAGGGAATTCACCCCTCCACTTT.

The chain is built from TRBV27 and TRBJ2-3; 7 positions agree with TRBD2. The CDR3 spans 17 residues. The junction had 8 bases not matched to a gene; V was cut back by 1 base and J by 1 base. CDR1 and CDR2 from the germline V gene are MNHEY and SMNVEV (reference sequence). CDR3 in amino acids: CASSLFPSGGGTDTQYF. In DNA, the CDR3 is TGTGCCAGCAGTTTATTTCCTAGCGGAGGTGGCACAGATACGCAGTATTTT.

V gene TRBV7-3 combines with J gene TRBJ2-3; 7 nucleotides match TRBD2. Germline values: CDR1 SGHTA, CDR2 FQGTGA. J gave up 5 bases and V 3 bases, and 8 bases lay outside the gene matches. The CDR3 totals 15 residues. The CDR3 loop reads CASSLRGRPGDTQYF. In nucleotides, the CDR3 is TGTGCCAGCAGCTTGCGGGGGAGGCCCGGAGATACGCAGTATTTT.

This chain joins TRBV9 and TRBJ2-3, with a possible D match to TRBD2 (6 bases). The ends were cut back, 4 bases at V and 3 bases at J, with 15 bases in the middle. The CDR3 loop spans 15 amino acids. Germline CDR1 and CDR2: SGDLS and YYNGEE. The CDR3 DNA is TGTGCCAGCAGCCCCATTGCTGGGGGGACAGATACGCAGTATTTT. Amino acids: CASSPIAGGTDTQYF.

CDR3: CASSQGLAGVGYEQYF. In nucleotides, the CDR3 is TGTGCCAGCAGCCAAGGGCTAGCGGGGGTCGGGTACGAGCAGTACTTC. V and J are TRBV3-1 (or the pseudogene TRBV3-2) and TRBJ2-7, with TRBD2 identical over 10 bases. The CDR3 runs 16 residues. Trimming at V came to 1 base and at J to 4 bases, leaving 7 bases not matched to a gene. In germline, CDR1 is LGHDT, CDR2 YNNKEL (reference sequence).